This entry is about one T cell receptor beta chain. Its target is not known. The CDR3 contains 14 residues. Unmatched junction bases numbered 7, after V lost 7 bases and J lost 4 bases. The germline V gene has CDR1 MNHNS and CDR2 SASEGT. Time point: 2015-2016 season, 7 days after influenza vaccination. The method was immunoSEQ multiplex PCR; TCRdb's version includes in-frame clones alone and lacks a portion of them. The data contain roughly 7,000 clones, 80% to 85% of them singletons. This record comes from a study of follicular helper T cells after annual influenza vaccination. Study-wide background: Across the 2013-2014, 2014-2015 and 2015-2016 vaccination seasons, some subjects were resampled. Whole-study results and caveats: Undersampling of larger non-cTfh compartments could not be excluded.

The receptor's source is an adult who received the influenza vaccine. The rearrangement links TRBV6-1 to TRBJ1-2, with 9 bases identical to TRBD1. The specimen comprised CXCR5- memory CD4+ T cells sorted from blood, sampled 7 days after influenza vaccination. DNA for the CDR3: TGTGCCAGCAAGGGACAGGGCCTCCGCTATGGCTACACCTTC. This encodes CASKGQGLRYGYTF.